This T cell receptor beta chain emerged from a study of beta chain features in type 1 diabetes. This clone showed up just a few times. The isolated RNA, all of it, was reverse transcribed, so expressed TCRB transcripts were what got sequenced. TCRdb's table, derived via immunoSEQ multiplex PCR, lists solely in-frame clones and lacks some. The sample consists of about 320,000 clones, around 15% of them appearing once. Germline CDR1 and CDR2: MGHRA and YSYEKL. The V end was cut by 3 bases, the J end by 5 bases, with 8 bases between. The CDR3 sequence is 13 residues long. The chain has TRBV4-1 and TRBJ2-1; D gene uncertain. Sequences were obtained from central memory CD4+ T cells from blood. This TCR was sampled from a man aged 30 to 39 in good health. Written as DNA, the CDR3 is TGCGCCAGCAGCCAGGCTGTACACAATGAGCAGTTCTTC. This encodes CASSQAVHNEQFF.